A single count supports the clone carrying this T cell receptor beta chain. This entry is derived from a study of blood T cell repertoires in COVID-19. Across the whole study: Specimens from acute and convalescent COVID-19 originated in the United States, Italy and Spain. The cDNA or gDNA used as material had been derived from T cells, B-cell-depleted T cells, or PBMCs.

Original processing notes: Cell counts per sample came from amplifying reference gene primers. The protocol was immunoSEQ multiplex PCR, while the TCRdb copy is restricted to in-frame clones and leaves out a portion. For V, J and clone size, that table is used; D and trimming come from the DNA. The sample yields some 100,000 clones, nearly 85% seen once. Trimming removed 4 bases at V and 5 bases at J, with 17 bases between. Germline CDR1 LGHDT, CDR2 YNNKEL (reference sequence). This CDR3 is 16 amino acids long. Sequenced material: peripheral blood. The rearrangement links TRBV3-1 (or the pseudogene TRBV3-2) to TRBJ1-4; D remains unclear. This TCR came from a woman between 45 and 60 years old with acute or convalescent COVID-19. The CDR3 DNA follows: TGTGCCAGCAGCCCCCGGAGTTTGACCTTCAATGAAAAACTGTTTTTT. As protein: CASSPRSLTFNEKLFF.